Listed below are T cell receptor beta chains from one sample, sequenced in a study of OX40 agonist ivuxolimab in advanced cancers. Clones were read by immunoSEQ multiplex PCR, and TCRdb kept only the in-frame ones, dropping some. The data show under 70,000 clones, 86% seen once. The sample was CD4+ or CD8+ T cells sorted from blood, taken in a trial of the OX40 agonist ivuxolimab. The receptors derive from an adult with an advanced solid tumor such as melanoma, head and neck, liver or kidney cancer. Each CDR3 is given with its conserved first and last residue. The D gene is left open where the match is weak. The size entry is marked missing in some rows and otherwise reads once, few, many or a size class.

j_call,v_call,d_call,clone_size,cdr3_nt,cdr3_aa
TRBJ1-5,TRBV7-2,NA,NA,TGTGCCAGCAGCACCGGACCGATCAATCAGCCCCAGCATTTT,CASSTGPINQPQHF
TRBJ1-2,TRBV28,NA,NA,TGTGCCAGCAGTCGTGCAGTGGGCTTCTCTGGCTACACCTTC,CASSRAVGFSGYTF
TRBJ2-7,TRBV27,NA,NA,TGTGCCAGCAGTTTAGCGGCGCGTATTGGGCAGGAGCAGTACTTC,CASSLAARIGQEQYF
TRBJ2-1,TRBV9,TRBD1,NA,TGTGCCAGCAGCCCACGACAGGGGGGGTCCTACAATGAGCAGTTCTTC,CASSPRQGGSYNEQFF
TRBJ2-7,TRBV30,TRBD1,NA,TGTGCCTGCCTCCCGGACAGGGTGTCCTACGAGCAGTACTTC,CACLPDRVSYEQYF
TRBJ2-3,TRBV6-6,NA,few,TGTGCCAGCAGCCCCGGGAGGGGGCCAGGAGATACGCAGTATTTT,CASSPGRGPGDTQYF
TRBJ1-3,TRBV7-9,NA,NA,TGTGCCAGCAGCACCTCTGGGGGCACCATATATTTT,CASSTSGGTIYF
TRBJ2-7,TRBV6-6,TRBD1,NA,TGTGCCAGCAGAGCCTTGGACAGGGGGCGAGACGAGCAGTACTTC,CASRALDRGRDEQYF
TRBJ2-5,TRBV15,NA,NA,TGTGCCACCAGCACTCGGGGAGGTCCAGAGACCCAGTACTTC,CATSTRGGPETQYF
TRBJ1-2,TRBV5-1,NA,NA,TGCGCCAGCAGCTTGCCGGGAGACTATGGCTACACCTTC,CASSLPGDYGYTF
TRBJ2-6,TRBV4-3,NA,NA,TGCGCCAGCAGCCAGCAGGCAGACTCTGGGGCCAACGTCCTGACTTTC,CASSQQADSGANVLTF
TRBJ1-2,TRBV4-1,NA,NA,TGCGCCAGCAGCCAAGAGGCAGGGCCTAACTATGGCTACACCTTC,CASSQEAGPNYGYTF
TRBJ2-3,TRBV6-1,NA,NA,TGTGCCAGCAGTGAAGGAGGGGGGACAGATACGCAGTATTTT,CASSEGGGTDTQYF
TRBJ2-5,TRBV4-3,TRBD1,few,TGCGCCAGCAGCCAAGCATGGGGGACAGGGACAGAGACCCAGTACTTC,CASSQAWGTGTETQYF
TRBJ2-7,TRBV6-6,TRBD1,NA,TGTGCCAGCAGTTACGAGGACAGGTCCTACGAGCAGTACTTC,CASSYEDRSYEQYF
TRBJ1-1,TRBV7-2,NA,NA,TGTGCCAGCAGCTCCCACTCAGAAAACACTGAAGCTTTCTTT,CASSSHSENTEAFF
TRBJ1-4,TRBV18,TRBD1,NA,TGTGCCAGCTCAACGGGGGGACAGAAGTCAACTAATGAAAAACTGTTTTTT,CASSTGGQKSTNEKLFF
TRBJ2-5,TRBV10-3,NA,NA,TGTGCCATCAGTGAAACGACGGAGACCCAGTACTTC,CAISETTETQYF
TRBJ2-6,TRBV11-3,NA,NA,TGTGCCAGCAGCTTTTCAGGGGCTGGGGCCAACGTCCTGACTTTC,CASSFSGAGANVLTF
TRBJ2-3,TRBV5-4,TRBD2,NA,TGTGCCAGCAGTTGGCGGGGGTCTTCCGATACGCAGTATTTT,CASSWRGSSDTQYF
TRBJ2-3,TRBV28,NA,NA,TGTGCCACCTCCAGGGGGGATCGGGATACGCAGTATTTT,CATSRGDRDTQYF
TRBJ1-5,TRBV7-8,NA,NA,TGTGCCAGCAGCCCTCAGGGAACCAATCAGCCCCAGCATTTT,CASSPQGTNQPQHF
TRBJ2-5,TRBV30,NA,NA,TGTGCCTGGACACAGGGATTGGGGCAGCGGGAGACCCAGTACTTC,CAWTQGLGQRETQYF
TRBJ1-2,TRBV10-1,NA,NA,TGCGCCAGCACCCCCCGTAGGGGGAGGTATGGCTACACCTTC,CASTPRRGRYGYTF
TRBJ1-4,TRBV5-5,TRBD1,NA,TGTGCCAGCAGCTTGGCGGGACAGACTAATGAAAAACTGTTTTTT,CASSLAGQTNEKLFF
TRBJ1-1,TRBV7-9,NA,NA,TGTGCCAGCAGCCGGGGGACCCTGAACACTGAAGCTTTCTTT,CASSRGTLNTEAFF
TRBJ1-5,TRBV19,NA,few,TGTGCCAGTAGTATGAGGGGAGATTATGACAATCAGCCCCAGCATTTT,CASSMRGDYDNQPQHF
TRBJ2-3,TRBV7-7,NA,NA,TGTGCCAGCAGCCTCCTAGGGGGGACAGATACGCAGTATTTT,CASSLLGGTDTQYF
TRBJ2-7,TRBV7-2,NA,once,TGTGCCAGCAGCTTAGCGCGGCAGGGAAATGACGAGCAGTACTTC,CASSLARQGNDEQYF
TRBJ1-6,TRBV7-5,NA,NA,TGTGCCAGAAGCCTAGAGTGGGGTGCACAATCACCCCTCCACTTT,CARSLEWGAQSPLHF
TRBJ1-1,TRBV29-1,TRBD1,NA,TGCAGCGTAACAGGGGTTGGAAACACTGAAGCTTTCTTT,CSVTGVGNTEAFF
TRBJ2-3,TRBV10-3,TRBD1,NA,TGTGCCATCAGACCCGGGACAGGGAAGTTCACAGATACGCAGTATTTT,CAIRPGTGKFTDTQYF
TRBJ1-4,TRBV7-8,NA,NA,TGTGCCAGCAGCTTGAGGACGGCCACAACTAATGAAAAACTGTTTTTT,CASSLRTATTNEKLFF
TRBJ1-1,TRBV18,NA,once,TGTGCCAGCTCACCATCTTCGGACAGAGAAGCTTTCTTT,CASSPSSDREAFF
TRBJ1-2,TRBV6-4,NA,NA,TGTGCCAGCAGAGACACAGGTCCTGGAGGCTACACCTTC,CASRDTGPGGYTF
TRBJ1-1,TRBV29-1,NA,NA,TGCAGCGTTGTGTCTAGGGGGAACACTGAAGCTTTCTTT,CSVVSRGNTEAFF
TRBJ2-1,TRBV6-5,TRBD1,NA,TGTGCCAGCAGTTACAGGGGGCCGGGCCCAAATGAGCAGTTCTTC,CASSYRGPGPNEQFF
TRBJ2-3,TRBV13,TRBD2,once,TGTGCCAGCAGCTCGTCGGGCCTAGCGGCCCGCACAGATACGCAGTATTTT,CASSSSGLAARTDTQYF
TRBJ2-2,TRBV19,NA,NA,TGTGCCAGTAGTATAGACCGGGGGTTCACCGGGGAGCTGTTTTTT,CASSIDRGFTGELFF
TRBJ2-1,TRBV30,NA,few,TGTGCCTGGAGTGGCCAGGGCAATGAGCAGTTCTTC,CAWSGQGNEQFF
TRBJ1-2,TRBV27,TRBD1,once,TGTGCCAGCAGTTTGCAAGGACAGGGGGCTAACTATGGCTACACCTTC,CASSLQGQGANYGYTF
TRBJ2-6,TRBV7-6,NA,NA,TGTGCCAGCACCTCCGGGAGCCGGGGCAGGCCAACCCCCTCTGGGGCCAACGTCCTGACTTTC,CASTSGSRGRPTPSGANVLTF
TRBJ2-4,TRBV2,NA,NA,TGTGCATCTACGGCACAGGGAGTCAACATTCAGTACTTC,CASTAQGVNIQYF
TRBJ2-3,TRBV9,NA,NA,TGTGCCAGCAGCAAATCTTCCGGGACGTTGTCTAGCACAGATACGCAGTATTTT,CASSKSSGTLSSTDTQYF
TRBJ1-1,TRBV7-2,NA,NA,TGTGCCAGCAGCTTAGAAGGGGTTATGAACACTGAAGCTTTCTTT,CASSLEGVMNTEAFF
TRBJ1-1,TRBV5-4,NA,NA,TGTGCCAGCAGCTTGACCGAAGGTGAAGCTTTCTTT,CASSLTEGEAFF
TRBJ1-3,TRBV7-2,TRBD1,NA,TGTGCCAGCAGGGCGACAGGGACCTCTGGAAACACCATATATTTT,CASRATGTSGNTIYF
TRBJ2-2,TRBV19,NA,NA,TGTGCCAGTAGTATAGAGGGGAATACCGGGGAGCTGTTTTTT,CASSIEGNTGELFF
TRBJ1-5,TRBV7-2,NA,NA,TGTGCCAGCAGCTTAAACATCGGCAAAAGCAATCAGCCCCAGCATTTT,CASSLNIGKSNQPQHF
TRBJ2-5,TRBV5-4,TRBD2,NA,TGTGCCAGCAGCGTCACTAGCGGGGACGAGACCCAGTACTTC,CASSVTSGDETQYF
TRBJ2-1,TRBV7-9,NA,NA,TGTGCCAGCAGCCGTCGGTGGGGGAATGAGCAGTTCTTC,CASSRRWGNEQFF
TRBJ2-7,TRBV7-2,TRBD1,NA,TGTGCCAGCAGCTTGGGACAGGTTCCAACCTACGAGCAGTACTTC,CASSLGQVPTYEQYF
TRBJ2-7,TRBV5-1,TRBD1,NA,TGCGCCAGCAGCTTGGGACAGGGCTACTACGAGCAGTACTTC,CASSLGQGYYEQYF
TRBJ2-1,TRBV10-3,NA,NA,TGTGCCATCAGTGAGGGGGCTGGAGTTGATGAGCAGTTCTTC,CAISEGAGVDEQFF
TRBJ2-3,TRBV11-2,NA,NA,TGTGCCAGCAGCCGCGCCTCAGCCAGCACAGATACGCAGTATTTT,CASSRASASTDTQYF
TRBJ2-7,TRBV29-1,TRBD2,NA,TGCAGCGGGAGCCGGGACTACCTTTCCGAGCAGTACTTC,CSGSRDYLSEQYF
TRBJ2-7,TRBV6-5,NA,NA,TGTGCCAGCAGTTACTCGGGCGGAGTCTACGAGCAGTACTTC,CASSYSGGVYEQYF
TRBJ2-3,TRBV9,TRBD1,NA,TGTGCCAGCAGCTTCAGACAGGGGCCAGATACGCAGTATTTT,CASSFRQGPDTQYF
TRBJ1-3,TRBV7-3,NA,NA,TGTGCCAGCAGCTTAGGTCACACTGGAAACACCATATATTTT,CASSLGHTGNTIYF
TRBJ1-2,TRBV9,NA,NA,TGTGCCAGCAGCGAGGGACACCACGAAGTTAACTATGGCTACACCTTC,CASSEGHHEVNYGYTF